The clone carrying this T cell receptor (beta chain) has a count of ten or more. Its target is unknown. A total of 2 million PBMCs stored at -80 degrees C provided the unsorted libraries. These data come from a study of neurological immune-mediated disorders. Across the whole study: Among the approximately 35 patients with multiple sclerosis, some 31 were relapsing-remitting, while 3 were secondary progressive.

Overall study results and limits: None of the CDR3 amino acid sequences in expanded clones turned up in more than one subject, which points to private repertoires in all groups.

5'RACE with 10-nucleotide random UMIs generated the cDNA. TCRdb reprocessed the 5' RACE reads with MiXCR, giving one entry per CDR3 protein. The table includes some 95,000 distinct CDR3 sequences, 3% to 4.5% detected once. Trimming took off 6 bases at V and 1 base at J, with 10 bases between the two ends. CDR3 size: 14 residues. The receptor comes from a woman in her late teens or twenties with multiple sclerosis. The specimen was PBMCs. V gene TRBV12-3 or TRBV12-4 combines with J gene TRBJ2-1, with a possible D match to TRBD2 (5 bases). The CDR3, as DNA: TGTGCCAGCAGCTCTAGCAGTTCCTACAATGAGCAGTTCTTC. It is translated as CASSSSSSYNEQFF.